The 23 T cell receptor beta chains below all came from one sample that was sequenced in a study of OX40 agonist ivuxolimab in advanced cancers. Repertoires were generated with immunoSEQ multiplex PCR, while TCRdb's copy carries only in-frame clones and drops some. The data show about 26,000 clones, 83% seen once. Sequences were derived from CD4+ or CD8+ T cells sorted from blood, sampled in a trial of the OX40 agonist ivuxolimab. The receptors come from an adult with an advanced solid tumor such as melanoma, head and neck, liver or kidney cancer.

V gene TRBV7-9 combines with J gene TRBJ2-1; 8 bases align to TRBD1. The CDR3 loop spans 14 amino acids. With V trimmed by 2 bases and J by 15 bases, 12 bases remained unmatched. CDR1 is SEHNR and CDR2 is FQNEAQ in the germline V gene (reference sequence). CDR3 sequence: CASSLPDRGPLSFF. The DNA for the CDR3 is TGTGCCAGCAGCTTACCCGACAGGGGTCCCCTTTCGTTCTTC.

The count of this clone is one. This chain links TRBV7-3 with TRBJ2-3; D is perhaps TRBD1 (6 bases). From germline, CDR1 is SGHTA and CDR2 FQGTGA. Trimming took 5 bases from V and 2 from J, leaving 11 bases between them. The CDR3 loop spans 14 amino acids. The CDR3 coding sequence is TGTGCCAGCAGCCAGGGGTTTGCCACAGATACGCAGTATTTT. Translating it yields CASSQGFATDTQYF.

The chain uses TRBV7-2 and TRBJ1-1, with D possibly being TRBD1 (6 bases). Per germline, CDR1 SGHTA and CDR2 FQGNSA. CDR3 length: 15 amino acids. The V end was cut by 5 bases, the J end by 6 bases, with 19 bases between. In DNA form, the CDR3 reads TGTGCCAGCAGCGCCCGGGACACCTTTTACGCTGAAGCTTTCTTT. Translation gives CASSARDTFYAEAFF.

For this clone: The sample has other DNA sequences that encode this CDR3 too. The V gene is TRBV7-9, the J gene TRBJ1-2; 10 bases map to TRBD1. J gave up 5 bases and V 4 bases, and 7 bases lay outside the gene matches. From germline, CDR1 is SEHNR and CDR2 FQNEAQ (reference sequence). This CDR3 has 15 amino acids. DNA of the CDR3: TGTGCCAGCAGCTCCGGGACAGGGGAGGGTTATGGCTACACCTTC. It specifies CASSSGTGEGYGYTF.

The chain uses TRBV5-6 and TRBJ2-2, with D tentatively TRBD1 (5 bases). Trimming removed 4 bases from V and 7 bases from J, with 11 bases in between. Germline V lookup: CDR1 SGHDT, CDR2 YYEEEE. CDR3 length: 13 residues. This CDR3 reads CASSPGRGGELFF. In nucleotides, the CDR3 is TGTGCCAGCAGCCCCGGAAGGGGCGGGGAGCTGTTTTTT.

This sequence joins TRBV6-5 and TRBJ1-1; no firm D call. V gave up 8 bases and J gave up 1 base, with 5 bases separating them. The CDR3 is made up of 11 amino acids. CDR1 MNHEY and CDR2 SVGAGI come from the germline V gene. The CDR3 region is CASRGNTEAFF. Here the CDR3 DNA reads TGTGCCAGCCGGGGGAACACTGAAGCTTTCTTT.

In regard to this clone: The germline gene is not matched at one end of the junction; a read error may be the cause. V gene TRBV7-7 combines with J gene TRBJ1-1; TRBD1 might be the D (6 bases). This CDR3 has 13 residues. Germline lookup yields CDR1 SSHAT and CDR2 FNYEAQ (reference sequence). The CDR3 nucleotides read TGTGCTAGCAGCCCGAGGGGGGACACTGAAGCTTTCTTT. It yields the protein CASSPRGDTEAFF.

The rearrangement joins TRBV25-1 to TRBJ1-6; a possible D gene is TRBD1 (6 bases). Germline assignment: CDR1 MGHDK and CDR2 SYGVNS. Trimming cost V 5 bases and J 6 bases, with 11 bases left between them. This CDR3 contains 14 residues. DNA for the CDR3: TGTGCCAGCAGTCAACAGGGTGGTAATTCACCCCTCCACTTT. Its protein is CASSQQGGNSPLHF.

V usage is TRBV7-2 and J usage is TRBJ2-1, with D tentatively TRBD1 or TRBD2 (5 bases each). The CDR3 spans 15 residues. From germline, CDR1 is SGHTA and CDR2 FQGNSA. The V and J ends lost 1 base and 8 bases respectively, with 15 bases between them. The CDR3 DNA follows: TGTGCCAGCAGCTTAGTATCTGGGGGTTGGTATGAGCAGTTCTTC. This translates into CASSLVSGGWYEQFF.

In nucleotides, the CDR3 is TGTGCCAGCAGCGTAGGGGAAGTGATAGCCAAAAACATTCAGTACTTC. Amino acids: CASSVGEVIAKNIQYF. This sequence joins TRBV9 and TRBJ2-4; D gene ambiguous. The V gene lost 0 bases and the J gene lost 0 bases, with 10 bases spanning the gap. The V gene's germline CDR1 is SGDLS and CDR2 YYNGEE. This CDR3 has 16 residues.

V usage is TRBV7-8 and J usage is TRBJ2-7; possible D gene TRBD1, 6 bases. The length of the CDR3 is 13 residues. Trimming took off 6 bases at V and 0 bases at J, with 9 bases between the two ends. Germline loops: CDR1 SGHVS, CDR2 FQNEAQ. DNA for the CDR3: TGTGCCAGCAGTACAGGGTACTCCTACGAGCAGTACTTC. Its translation: CASSTGYSYEQYF.

This chain joins TRBV27 and TRBJ2-3; no clear D. Germline CDR1 and CDR2: MNHEY and SMNVEV (reference sequence). V was trimmed by 3 bases and J by 0 bases, leaving 13 bases between them. The CDR3 spans 16 residues. In nucleotides, the CDR3 is TGTGCCAGCAGTTTCCGTCCCGGAAGTAGCACAGATACGCAGTATTTT. It yields the protein CASSFRPGSSTDTQYF.

This chain connects TRBV18 to TRBJ2-7; weak D call: TRBD2 (5 bases). The CDR3 is 13 amino acids. Trimming pared 2 bases from V and 6 bases from J, leaving 11 bases between. Germline CDR1 is KGHSH and CDR2 is LQKENI. The CDR3 protein is CASSPKLEPEQYF. CDR3 coding DNA: TGTGCCAGCTCACCAAAACTAGAACCCGAGCAGTACTTC.

The chain uses TRBV7-6 and TRBJ1-2; D is possibly TRBD1 (5 bases). Trimming stripped 5 bases from V and 2 bases from J, with 12 bases between. The CDR3 consists of 14 residues. Germline CDR1 and CDR2: SGHVS and FNYEAQ. The CDR3 loop is CASSLGTENYGYTF. The CDR3 nucleotides read TGTGCCAGCAGCCTCGGGACGGAGAACTATGGCTACACCTTC.

DNA of the CDR3: TGTGCCATCAGTGATGACAGGATTAGCTCCTACGAGCAGTACTTC. Its translation is CAISDDRISSYEQYF. The chain has TRBV10-3 and TRBJ2-7; TRBD1 is a possible D gene (6 bases). CDR3 length: 15 amino acids. With 3 bases removed from V and 0 bases from J, the gap between germline ends came to 12 bases. Germline-derived CDR1 and CDR2 are ENHRY and SYGVKD.

CDR3 DNA: TGTGCCACCAGCAGTACAGACCGCACCGGGGAGCTGTTTTTT. Protein product: CATSSTDRTGELFF. The gene calls are TRBV15 and TRBJ2-2, with D hard to call. The V and J ends lost 3 bases and 4 bases respectively, with 9 bases between them. Germline CDR1 is LNHNV and CDR2 is YYDKDF (reference sequence). CDR3 size: 14 residues.

The gene calls are TRBV13 and TRBJ2-3; 11 bases agree with TRBD2. With V trimmed by 4 bases and J by 2 bases, 5 bases remained unmatched. Germline assignment: CDR1 PRHDT and CDR2 FYEKMQ (reference sequence). The CDR3 is made up of 16 amino acids. CDR3 loop: CASSSGLAEITDTQYF. In DNA form, the CDR3 reads TGTGCCAGCAGCTCGGGACTAGCGGAAATCACAGATACGCAGTATTTT.

The rearrangement uses TRBV10-3 and TRBJ1-1, with 12 bases fitting TRBD1. The CDR3 runs to 17 residues. The trim removed 3 bases at V and 4 bases at J, leaving 9 bases unmatched. Germline V gene sequence: CDR1 ENHRY, CDR2 SYGVKD. The CDR3 is CAISDFIGTGGGTEAFF. DNA of the CDR3: TGTGCCATCAGTGACTTTATTGGGACAGGGGGCGGCACTGAAGCTTTCTTT.

The V call is TRBV4-2, the J call TRBJ2-2, with 8 bases fitting TRBD2. This CDR3 contains 15 residues. The V and J ends lost 7 bases and 4 bases, in that order; junction bases with no gene match: 8. Germline values: CDR1 LGHNA, CDR2 YNFKEQ. The CDR3 sequence: CASNRDGGGTGELFF. The CDR3 DNA reads TGTGCCAGCAACCGAGACGGGGGGGGCACCGGGGAGCTGTTTTTT.

The chain joins TRBV5-4 to TRBJ1-1, with D hard to call. CDR3 length: 13 residues. The germline V gene encodes CDR1 SGHNT and CDR2 YYREEE (reference sequence). The V end lost 3 bases, the J end lost 2 bases, and 8 bases lay between the germline ends. The CDR3 sequence is CASSWALNTEAFF. DNA for the CDR3: TGTGCCAGCAGCTGGGCCCTTAACACTGAAGCTTTCTTT.

The CDR3 here is CAISDGGRWETQYF. The CDR3 nucleotides are TGTGCCATCAGTGATGGGGGTCGGTGGGAGACCCAGTACTTC. The V gene is TRBV10-3, the J gene TRBJ2-5; TRBD1 or TRBD2 may be the D gene (5 bases each). Germline V gene lookup returns CDR1 ENHRY and CDR2 SYGVKD. The CDR3 runs 14 residues. The V end was cut by 3 bases, the J end by 5 bases, with 13 bases between.

The V and J genes are TRBV27 and TRBJ2-7, with TRBD1 matching over 8 bases. CDR3 length: 15 residues. The junction had 7 bases not matched to a gene; V was cut back by 5 bases and J by 1 base. Per germline, CDR1 MNHEY and CDR2 SMNVEV (reference sequence). CDR3 sequence (DNA): TGTGCCAGCAGTGGGGCCGGGACAGGATCCTACGAGCAGTACTTC. Amino acids: CASSGAGTGSYEQYF.

The chain recombines TRBV4-1 with TRBJ1-2, with D tentatively TRBD1 (5 bases). There are 17 residues in the CDR3. Trimming shortened V by 0 bases and J by 8 bases, and 22 bases separated the two germline ends. The germline gives CDR1 MGHRA, CDR2 YSYEKL. The CDR3 reads CASSQDPDRARMGGYTF. The DNA for the CDR3 is TGCGCCAGCAGCCAAGACCCCGACAGAGCGAGAATGGGAGGCTACACCTTC.